This TCR beta chain emerged from a study of regulatory T cells in long-lasting Graves disease. Study-level results: Patients with persistent Graves' had lower TCR diversity than newly diagnosed patients.

Time point given: persistent/refractory GD, antithyroid drugs over 5 years with positive TRAb. Preparation of the TCR library used RNA extracted from PBMCs. The junction had 6 bases not matched to a gene; V was cut back by 6 bases and J by 2 bases. Germline V lookup: CDR1 DFQATT, CDR2 SNEGSKA (reference sequence). This CDR3 has 14 amino acids. Assembly of TCR beta libraries relied on iRepertoire HTBI primers together with Arm-PCR of CDR3 regions. Each CDR3 protein gets one entry after TCRdb re-called the multiplex PCR reads with MiXCR. In the table there are 400,000 to 500,000 distinct CDR3 sequences, around 20% of which are singletons. This clonotype appeared many times. Its antigen is not identified.

This receptor was obtained from a female donor with Graves disease. Source: peripheral blood mononuclear cells (PBMCs), taken when the disease was refractory, from a patient treated with antithyroid drugs. The chain recombines TRBV20-1 with TRBJ2-5; 10 nucleotides agree with TRBD2. The CDR3 coding sequence is TGCAGTGCAAGGACTAGCGGACGACAAGAGACCCAGTACTTC. It yields the protein CSARTSGRQETQYF.